This TCR beta chain is drawn from a study of identical twins. Whole-study findings and limits: Invariant populations such as MAIT and iNKT cells could partly muddle zero-insertion analyses. Less excess twin sharing appeared in beta out-of-frame sequences.

This clonotype occurred many times. Its antigen is as yet unknown. TCRdb re-called the 5' RACE reads with MiXCR, one entry per CDR3 protein. The table records around 500,000 distinct CDR3 sequences, 12% to 15% of them present only once. Germline CDR1 reads SGHKS; CDR2 reads YYEKEE (reference sequence). This CDR3 spans 15 amino acids. V was trimmed by 0 bases and J by 2 bases, leaving 12 bases between them. These data were also filed under a second study, of yellow fever vaccine responses in identical twins.

Sequenced input: CD4+ T cells sorted from blood. The sequence derives from a woman between 18 and 29 years old in good health. This rearrangement joins TRBV5-5 to TRBJ2-7; D possibly corresponds to TRBD1 (5 bases). The CDR3 sequence: CASSLETGRTYEQYF. The CDR3 DNA is TGTGCCAGCAGCTTGGAAACAGGACGAACCTACGAGCAGTACTTC.